These T cell receptor beta chains were read from a single sample in a study of regulatory T cells in long-lasting Graves disease. In TCRdb, the multiplex PCR reads were re-called with MiXCR into one record per CDR3 protein. Of 450,000 or so distinct CDR3 sequences in the sample, less than 25% were seen once. Sequenced here: peripheral blood mononuclear cells (PBMCs), sampled when the disease was refractory, from a patient treated with antithyroid drugs. The receptor set was obtained from a female donor with Graves disease. Each CDR3 is given with its conserved first and last residue. The order of the fields is clone size, J gene, V gene, D gene, CDR3 DNA, CDR3 protein. The D gene is left open where the match is weak. Size is omitted from some rows. Given values are once, few, many or a class for expanded clones.

abundance: few; j_gene: TRBJ1-1; v_gene: TRBV5-4; d_gene: .; CDR3nt: TGTGCCAGCAGCTTGTGGGGCAGGGCTGAAGCTTTCTTT; CDR3aa: CASSLWGRAEAFF
abundance: few; j_gene: TRBJ1-1; v_gene: TRBV6-1; d_gene: .; CDR3nt: TGTGCCGTCACGGGGTTCATGAACACTGAAGCTTTCTTT; CDR3aa: CAVTGFMNTEAFF
abundance: .; j_gene: TRBJ1-5; v_gene: TRBV6-2/TRBV6-3; d_gene: .; CDR3nt: TGTGCCAGCAGTTACTCCCGGGCAGGATCCAATCAGCCCCAGCATTTT; CDR3aa: CASSYSRAGSNQPQHF
abundance: many; j_gene: TRBJ2-5; v_gene: TRBV3-1; d_gene: .; CDR3nt: TGTGCCAGCAGCCAAGTTACAGGACAAGAGACCCAGTACTTC; CDR3aa: CASSQVTGQETQYF
abundance: few; j_gene: TRBJ2-7; v_gene: TRBV5-1; d_gene: .; CDR3nt: TGCGCCAGCAGGGGACTCCTTTCCAGCTCCTACGAGCAGTACTTC; CDR3aa: CASRGLLSSSYEQYF
abundance: many; j_gene: TRBJ1-3; v_gene: TRBV28; d_gene: .; CDR3nt: TGTGCCAGCAGTTCCAGGGGAAACACCATATATTTT; CDR3aa: CASSSRGNTIYF
abundance: few; j_gene: TRBJ1-5; v_gene: TRBV7-7; d_gene: .; CDR3nt: TGTGCTAGCAGCTTTCAGGCTGGTCAGCCCCAGCATTTT; CDR3aa: CASSFQAGQPQHF
abundance: .; j_gene: TRBJ1-1; v_gene: TRBV9; d_gene: .; CDR3nt: TGTGCCAGCAGCGTGGACGGCACTGAAGCTTTCTTT; CDR3aa: CASSVDGTEAFF
abundance: .; j_gene: TRBJ2-7; v_gene: TRBV20-1; d_gene: TRBD2; CDR3nt: TGCAGTGCTAGGCCCCTAGCGGGTGACAACAATTACGAGCAGTACTTC; CDR3aa: CSARPLAGDNNYEQYF
abundance: few; j_gene: TRBJ2-3; v_gene: TRBV5-6; d_gene: .; CDR3nt: TGTGCCAGCAGCCGACGCCCGGGGAAGGCGACAGATACGCAGTATTTT; CDR3aa: CASSRRPGKATDTQYF
abundance: .; j_gene: TRBJ2-1; v_gene: TRBV19; d_gene: TRBD2; CDR3nt: TGTGCCACCAGACTAGCGGGGGGTAATGAGCAGTTCTTC; CDR3aa: CATRLAGGNEQFF
abundance: many; j_gene: TRBJ2-7; v_gene: TRBV24-1; d_gene: .; CDR3nt: TGTGCCACCAGTCTGTGGACGGCGGAGGACGGGCAGTACTTC; CDR3aa: CATSLWTAEDGQYF
abundance: .; j_gene: TRBJ2-3; v_gene: TRBV3-1; d_gene: TRBD2; CDR3nt: TGTGCCAGCAGCCAAGTCAGACTAGCGGGGGTCACAGATACGCAGTATTTT; CDR3aa: CASSQVRLAGVTDTQYF
abundance: many; j_gene: TRBJ1-1; v_gene: TRBV5-1; d_gene: .; CDR3nt: TGCGCCAGCAGATTGGACGGATTGAGTGGCACTGAAGCTTTCTTT; CDR3aa: CASRLDGLSGTEAFF
abundance: .; j_gene: TRBJ1-4; v_gene: TRBV19; d_gene: TRBD1; CDR3nt: TGTGCCAGTAGTATTAAACGGCGAATGACAGGGTCGGATGAAAAACTGTTTTTT; CDR3aa: CASSIKRRMTGSDEKLFF
abundance: .; j_gene: TRBJ2-7; v_gene: TRBV11-3; d_gene: .; CDR3nt: TGTGCCAGCAGCTTACTCTCGGGGTACGAGCAGTACTTC; CDR3aa: CASSLLSGYEQYF
abundance: many; j_gene: TRBJ1-1; v_gene: TRBV11-2; d_gene: .; CDR3nt: TGTGCCAGCAGCTTAGATGTGAACACTGAAGCTTTCTTT; CDR3aa: CASSLDVNTEAFF
abundance: .; j_gene: TRBJ2-2; v_gene: TRBV6-1; d_gene: .; CDR3nt: TGTGCCAGCAGGGACTTTAACACCGGGGAGCTGTTTTTT; CDR3aa: CASRDFNTGELFF
abundance: few; j_gene: TRBJ2-4; v_gene: TRBV7-9; d_gene: TRBD1; CDR3nt: TGTGCCAGCAGCTCCGGACAGGGCGCCAAAAACATTCAGTACTTC; CDR3aa: CASSSGQGAKNIQYF
abundance: many; j_gene: TRBJ1-1; v_gene: TRBV6-1; d_gene: .; CDR3nt: TGTGCCAGCACTCAACCCCACGAGAACACTGAAGCTTTCTTT; CDR3aa: CASTQPHENTEAFF
abundance: .; j_gene: TRBJ1-4; v_gene: TRBV28; d_gene: .; CDR3nt: TGTGCCAGCAGTTACTCGGCTAATGAAAAACTGTTTTTT; CDR3aa: CASSYSANEKLFF
abundance: .; j_gene: TRBJ1-1; v_gene: TRBV20-1; d_gene: TRBD1; CDR3nt: TGCAGTGCTTACAGGGGGCTAGGTGAAGCTTTCTTT; CDR3aa: CSAYRGLGEAFF
abundance: once; j_gene: TRBJ2-1; v_gene: TRBV5-5; d_gene: .; CDR3nt: TGTGCCAGCAGCTTTACTCAGGGCTATAATGAGCAGTTCTTC; CDR3aa: CASSFTQGYNEQFF
abundance: .; j_gene: TRBJ1-2; v_gene: TRBV2; d_gene: .; CDR3nt: TGTGCCAGCAGGGACACAGGGCAGTATGGCTACACCTTC; CDR3aa: CASRDTGQYGYTF
abundance: many; j_gene: TRBJ1-5; v_gene: TRBV28; d_gene: .; CDR3nt: TGTGCCAGCAGTTTAGGCCAGGTTAGCAATCAGCCCCAGCATTTT; CDR3aa: CASSLGQVSNQPQHF
abundance: many; j_gene: TRBJ2-7; v_gene: TRBV6-5; d_gene: .; CDR3nt: TGTGCCAGCAGTTACTCCCCCTCCTCCGTAAGAGGGGTGTTGGGCGAGCAGTACTTC; CDR3aa: CASSYSPSSVRGVLGEQYF
abundance: .; j_gene: TRBJ1-1; v_gene: TRBV10-3; d_gene: .; CDR3nt: TGTGCCATCAAGGACGGGACTACCCTTGAAGCTTTCTTT; CDR3aa: CAIKDGTTLEAFF
abundance: many; j_gene: TRBJ2-5; v_gene: TRBV27; d_gene: .; CDR3nt: TGTGCCAGCAGTTCCCACGCCTCTTGGTCCCAGTACTTC; CDR3aa: CASSSHASWSQYF
abundance: many; j_gene: TRBJ1-1; v_gene: TRBV2; d_gene: .; CDR3nt: TGTGCCACCGCGGACGTTATCACTGAAGCTTTCTTT; CDR3aa: CATADVITEAFF
abundance: many; j_gene: TRBJ2-5; v_gene: TRBV7-9; d_gene: .; CDR3nt: TGTGCCAGCAGCTTAGACTACAGAGAAGAGACCCAGTACTTC; CDR3aa: CASSLDYREETQYF
abundance: many; j_gene: TRBJ1-2; v_gene: TRBV28; d_gene: .; CDR3nt: TGTGCCAGCAGTTCTGTCGGGGGGGATGGCTATGGCTACACCTTC; CDR3aa: CASSSVGGDGYGYTF
abundance: .; j_gene: TRBJ2-2; v_gene: TRBV11-1; d_gene: TRBD2; CDR3nt: TGTGCCAGCAGGGGAGCGGGAGGACACGGCGGGGAGCTGTTTTTT; CDR3aa: CASRGAGGHGGELFF
abundance: many; j_gene: TRBJ2-7; v_gene: TRBV5-1; d_gene: .; CDR3nt: TGCGCCAGCAGCTTGGGAGTCGGGGGCGACGAGCAGTACTTC; CDR3aa: CASSLGVGGDEQYF
abundance: .; j_gene: TRBJ2-7; v_gene: TRBV20-1; d_gene: TRBD1; CDR3nt: TGCAGTGCTGATCGAGCAGGGGGTTCTTACGAGCAGTACTTC; CDR3aa: CSADRAGGSYEQYF
abundance: .; j_gene: TRBJ1-2; v_gene: TRBV19; d_gene: .; CDR3nt: TGTGCCAGTAGTAACAGGGCGGGCTACACCTTC; CDR3aa: CASSNRAGYTF
abundance: .; j_gene: TRBJ1-2; v_gene: TRBV27; d_gene: TRBD1; CDR3nt: TGTGCCAGCAGTTTGGCGGGACAGGGGGTCTGGGGCTACACCTTC; CDR3aa: CASSLAGQGVWGYTF
abundance: many; j_gene: TRBJ2-7; v_gene: TRBV6-1; d_gene: .; CDR3nt: TGTGCCAGCAGTGTTGAACTCCCCTCCTACGAGCAGTACTTC; CDR3aa: CASSVELPSYEQYF
abundance: .; j_gene: TRBJ1-2; v_gene: TRBV4-1; d_gene: TRBD1; CDR3nt: TGCGCCAGCAGCCAAGATCGGTTCTCCGGACAGGGGTATGGCTACACCTTC; CDR3aa: CASSQDRFSGQGYGYTF
abundance: .; j_gene: TRBJ2-7; v_gene: TRBV7-6; d_gene: TRBD1; CDR3nt: TGTGCCAGCAGCTCACGACAGGGGGCTTTAAGAAACTACGAGCAGTACTTC; CDR3aa: CASSSRQGALRNYEQYF
abundance: many; j_gene: TRBJ2-7; v_gene: TRBV28; d_gene: .; CDR3nt: TGTGCCAGCAGCCGCATCTACGAGCAGTACTTC; CDR3aa: CASSRIYEQYF
abundance: .; j_gene: TRBJ1-6; v_gene: TRBV28; d_gene: .; CDR3nt: TGTGCCAGCAGTCCCGGGTCTCATAATTCACCCCTCCACTTT; CDR3aa: CASSPGSHNSPLHF
abundance: few; j_gene: TRBJ2-7; v_gene: TRBV27; d_gene: .; CDR3nt: TGTGCCAGCAGCCGAATCCTATCGGGGGGCCTCGAGCAGTACTTC; CDR3aa: CASSRILSGGLEQYF
abundance: .; j_gene: TRBJ1-6; v_gene: TRBV6-1; d_gene: .; CDR3nt: .; CDR3aa: CASSTSWGGDSPLHF
abundance: .; j_gene: TRBJ2-6; v_gene: TRBV15; d_gene: .; CDR3nt: TGTGCCACCAGCAGACTAGCTTTTGGGGCCAACGTCCTGACTTTC; CDR3aa: CATSRLAFGANVLTF
abundance: once; j_gene: TRBJ2-1; v_gene: TRBV3-1; d_gene: .; CDR3nt: TGTGCCAGCAGCCCCCCGGGATCTTCCTACAATGAGCAGTTCTTC; CDR3aa: CASSPPGSSYNEQFF
abundance: few; j_gene: TRBJ2-7; v_gene: TRBV30; d_gene: .; CDR3nt: TGTGCCTGGAGTGTGTACCTATCGTCCTACGAGCAGTACTTC; CDR3aa: CAWSVYLSSYEQYF
abundance: many; j_gene: TRBJ2-2; v_gene: TRBV12-3/TRBV12-4; d_gene: .; CDR3nt: TGTGCCAGCAGTTTAAATCTCGGCACCGGGGAGCTGTTTTTT; CDR3aa: CASSLNLGTGELFF
abundance: many; j_gene: TRBJ2-5; v_gene: TRBV6-1; d_gene: TRBD1; CDR3nt: TGTGCCAGCATACCGGGACAGTACCAAGAGACCCAGTACTTC; CDR3aa: CASIPGQYQETQYF
abundance: .; j_gene: TRBJ2-5; v_gene: TRBV20-1; d_gene: TRBD2; CDR3nt: TGCAGTGCCCCACTAGCGGGGCAAGAGACCCAGTACTTC; CDR3aa: CSAPLAGQETQYF
abundance: few; j_gene: TRBJ2-7; v_gene: TRBV15; d_gene: .; CDR3nt: TGTGCCACCAGCAATAGATACGAGCAGTACTTC; CDR3aa: CATSNRYEQYF
abundance: .; j_gene: TRBJ1-5; v_gene: TRBV28; d_gene: .; CDR3nt: TGTGTCAGCAGTTTAAGAGGGACATCTTATAGCAATCAGCCCCAGCATTTT; CDR3aa: CVSSLRGTSYSNQPQHF
abundance: many; j_gene: TRBJ2-7; v_gene: TRBV11-2; d_gene: .; CDR3nt: TGTGCCAGCAGCTTAATGTGGGCAGGGAGCTCCTACGAGCAGTACTTC; CDR3aa: CASSLMWAGSSYEQYF